One sample yielded the 7 T cell receptor beta chains listed below, sequenced in a study of CD8+ T cells in alopecia areata. RNA, once extracted, was reverse transcribed into cDNA for use as the sequencing template. TCRdb keeps only in-frame clones here, not all; method: immunoSEQ multiplex PCR. The sample gives roughly 230,000 clones, approximately 40% of which show up once; 2% to 3% is in the top ten. Treatment denoted: oral pan-JAK inhibitor, 5-10 mg twice daily. The sample was CD4+ T cells sorted from blood, taken at approximately week 36, from a patient treated with tofacitinib. These receptors came from a human donor with alopecia areata.

The rearrangement links TRBV2 to TRBJ2-2; TRBD2 matches 9 bases. This CDR3 contains 15 residues. Germline trimming cut 8 bases from V and 0 bases from J; bases unmatched to any gene: 4. Germline V gene lookup returns CDR1 SNHLY and CDR2 FYNNEI. CDR3 nucleotides: TGTGCCAGCGGGACTAGCCGCTCGAACACCGGGGAGCTGTTTTTT. Its protein product is CASGTSRSNTGELFF.

The V call is TRBV7-2, the J call TRBJ2-1; tentative D call: TRBD2 (5 bases). The CDR3 covers 14 residues. CDR1 is SGHTA, CDR2 FQGNSA, per germline. V gave up 5 bases and J gave up 4 bases, with 12 bases separating them. The CDR3 loop reads CASSVSLVYNEQFF. As DNA, the CDR3 is TGTGCCAGCAGCGTATCACTAGTTTACAATGAGCAGTTCTTC.

A few counts support this clone. This chain uses TRBV9 with TRBJ2-7; no clear D. Trimming removed 2 bases from V and 3 bases from J, with 9 bases in between. CDR3 length: 13 amino acids. The germline V gene has CDR1 SGDLS and CDR2 YYNGEE. CDR3 region: CASSVNLGYEQYF. The DNA for the CDR3 is TGTGCCAGCAGCGTTAATCTAGGCTACGAGCAGTACTTC.

A few counts support this clone. The chain joins TRBV7-8 to TRBJ1-2; D gene unclear. CDR3 length: 11 amino acids. V was trimmed by 1 base and J by 7 bases, leaving 4 bases between them. The germline V gene has CDR1 SGHVS and CDR2 FQNEAQ. Here the CDR3 DNA reads TGTGCCAGCAGCTTAGGGGGTGGCTACACCTTC. Its protein is CASSLGGGYTF.

J is TRBJ2-1 and V is TRBV7-9, with D unclear. The CDR3 is made up of 10 amino acids. With 8 bases removed from V and 5 bases from J, the gap between germline ends came to 4 bases. CDR1 and CDR2 from the germline V gene are SEHNR and FQNEAQ (reference sequence). The CDR3 DNA reads TGTGCCAGCGAAAACAATGAGCAGTTCTTC. Translated: CASENNEQFF.

This clone was detected only a few times. The chain recombines TRBV9 with TRBJ2-4; no definite D call. The CDR3 sequence is 15 residues long. The V and J ends lost 1 base and 5 bases respectively, with 13 bases between them. The V gene's germline CDR1 is SGDLS and CDR2 YYNGEE. CDR3 DNA sequence: TGTGCCAGCAGCGTAAGACCGGGTAGCCAAAACATTCAGTACTTC. Translating gives CASSVRPGSQNIQYF.

The V and J genes are TRBV9 and TRBJ2-3; D ambiguous. The CDR3 contains 12 residues. Germline V gene data show CDR1 as SGDLS and CDR2 as YYNGEE. The V end was cut by 4 bases, the J end by 4 bases, with 7 bases between. The DNA of the CDR3 is TGTGCCAGCAGCCTTGTGGCAGATACGCAGTATTTT. Protein product: CASSLVADTQYF. Drawing the rest from reference TRBV9 and TRBJ2-3, the complete variable domain is DSGVTQTPKHLITATGQRVTLRCSPRSGDLSVYWYQQSLDQGLQFLIQYYNGEERAKGNILERFSAQQFPDLHSELNLSSLELGDSALYFCASSLVADTQYFGPGTRLTVL.